A single sample gave rise to the 2 T cell receptor beta chains below, sequenced in a study of T cell responses to AZD1222 COVID-19 vaccine. Using immunoSEQ multiplex PCR, the repertoire was profiled, and TCRdb retains in-frame clones only, with some absent. The sample carries roughly 100,000 clones, approximately 90% recorded once. The sequencing used peripheral blood, collected on day 0 of AZD1222 vaccination. The receptors derive from an adult in good health.

This clone was observed once. This rearrangement joins TRBV5-5 to TRBJ2-7; 9 bases match TRBD1. This CDR3 has 12 residues. The germline CDR1 and CDR2 sequences are SGHKS and YYEKEE (reference sequence). Trimming at V came to 7 bases and at J to 2 bases, leaving 1 base not matched to a gene. CDR3 protein: CASGQGTYEQYF. The DNA for the CDR3 is TGTGCCAGCGGACAGGGGACCTACGAGCAGTACTTC.

V usage is TRBV9 and J usage is TRBJ1-3, with TRBD1 as a possible D gene (6 bases). V was clipped by 0 bases and J by 3 bases, with 13 bases between them. CDR1 SGDLS and CDR2 YYNGEE come from the germline V gene. The CDR3 contains 16 residues. Here the CDR3 DNA reads TGTGCCAGCAGCGTAGAGGGGGGGTCAAGTGGAAACACCATATATTTT. Its translation: CASSVEGGSSGNTIYF.